The source of this T cell receptor beta chain is a study of T cells in localized non-small cell lung cancer. Concerning this clone: Antigen unknown.

Study-wide points: Among the tissues sampled, uninvolved adjacent lung had the highest T cell clonality, above tumor. Overall survival was longer when the density of T cells in the blood was higher.

Germline loops: CDR1 ENHRY, CDR2 SYGVKD. The CDR3 is 14 amino acids. J gave up 5 bases and V 3 bases, and 2 bases lay outside the gene matches. This table comes from immunoSEQ multiplex PCR, and its TCRdb copy is limited to in-frame clones, with some not included. The repertoire holds 55,000 to 75,000 clones, with just over 90% as singletons. This clonotype was sampled from a man between 40 and 75 years old with stage I lung adenocarcinoma. The chain recombines TRBV10-3 with TRBJ2-5; 11 nucleotides agree with TRBD2. Material: peripheral blood, obtained before any cancer treatment. CDR3 protein: CAISEVAGGETQYF. CDR3 nucleotide sequence: TGTGCCATCAGTGAAGTAGCGGGAGGGGAGACCCAGTACTTC.